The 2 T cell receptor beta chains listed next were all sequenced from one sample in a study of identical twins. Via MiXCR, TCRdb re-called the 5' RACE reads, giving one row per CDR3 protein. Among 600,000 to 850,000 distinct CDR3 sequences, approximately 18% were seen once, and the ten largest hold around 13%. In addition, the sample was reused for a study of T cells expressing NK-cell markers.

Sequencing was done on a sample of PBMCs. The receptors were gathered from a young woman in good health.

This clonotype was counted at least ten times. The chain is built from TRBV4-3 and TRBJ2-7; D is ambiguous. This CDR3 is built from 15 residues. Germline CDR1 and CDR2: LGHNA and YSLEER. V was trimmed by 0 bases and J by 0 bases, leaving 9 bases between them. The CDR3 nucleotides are TGCGCCAGCAGCCAAGAAATCGGGCCCTCCTACGAGCAGTACTTC. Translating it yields CASSQEIGPSYEQYF.

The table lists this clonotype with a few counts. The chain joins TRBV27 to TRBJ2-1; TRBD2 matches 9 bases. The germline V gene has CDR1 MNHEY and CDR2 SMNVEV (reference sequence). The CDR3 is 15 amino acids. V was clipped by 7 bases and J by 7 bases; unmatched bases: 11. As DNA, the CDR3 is TGTGCCAGCACAAAGGGGGCGGGGGGGCGGAATGAGCAGTTCTTC. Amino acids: CASTKGAGGRNEQFF.